This TCR beta chain derives from a study of PD-L1 blockade in urothelial cancer. As for the study in general: Dosed intravenously at 1,200 mg every 3 weeks, atezolizumab was initiated by patients in the mid-2010s. Analyzed time points were 3 weeks (second dose) and 6 weeks after therapy began.

TCRdb's copy holds only in-frame clones and misses some; the assay was immunoSEQ multiplex PCR. Counted here are approximately 51,000 clones, 75% to 90% occurring once; the ten biggest clones make up roughly 17%. Germline values: CDR1 MDHEN, CDR2 SYDVKM. The CDR3 has 14 residues. V lost 1 base to trimming and J lost 4 bases, with 10 bases between them. The chain links TRBV28 to TRBJ1-2; D remains ambiguous. The sequencing used PBMCs, collected around atezolizumab (anti-PD-L1) treatment. The receptor comes from a man between 60 and 75 years old with urothelial cancer. The CDR3 here is CASSLSQPTYGYTF. DNA for the CDR3: TGTGCCAGCAGTTTATCACAGCCGACCTATGGCTACACCTTC.